This T cell receptor beta chain was identified in a study of T cell repertoires in ileal Crohn's disease. Turning to the study itself: Approximately 550 nanograms of biopsy DNA per sample underwent TCRB immunosequencing.

The CDR3 contains 11 residues. Germline V gene data show CDR1 as SNHLY and CDR2 as FYNNEI. With 3 bases removed from V and 10 bases from J, the gap between germline ends came to 9 bases. Indicated time point: inflamed ileum from the surgical specimen. This clone was counted a single time. Its antigen is undetermined. Here immunoSEQ multiplex PCR was the method, and the copy in TCRdb shows in-frame clones only, minus some. The table lists about 11,000 clones, over 75% of them singletons. Broader study findings: High-frequency clones were more common in sorted CD8 than CD4 cells. Active smokers at surgery had more clonal expansions than non-smokers.

This clonotype was sampled from an adult with Crohn's disease. This chain links TRBV2 with TRBJ1-1; weak D call: TRBD1 (6 bases). Sequenced sample: ileal tissue. Here the CDR3 DNA reads TGTGCCAGCAGTGATGGGACATTAGCTTTCTTT. It is translated as CASSDGTLAFF. Variable domain in full (rest from reference TRBV2 and TRBJ1-1): EPEVTQTPSHQVTQMGQEVILRCVPISNHLYFYWYRQILGQKVEFLVSFYNNEISEKSEIFDDQFSVERPDGSNFTLKIRSTKLEDSAMYFCASSDGTLAFFGQGTRLTVV.